This is a list of T cell receptor beta chains from one sample in a study of chemoradiotherapy in HPV16-positive cancers. Measured with immunoSEQ multiplex PCR; TCRdb has only the in-frame clones, and not every one. Counted here are just under 5,500 clones, around 87% occurring once; the ten biggest clones make up approximately 2.5%. Sequenced here: tumor tissue, sampled from a patient who underwent chemoradiotherapy. These receptors were obtained from a human donor with HPV-associated anogenital cancer. Both conserved end residues are part of each CDR3. The D gene is left open where the match is weak. Clone size is shown for a subset of rows, as once, few, many or a class of expanded clone.

abundance: once; v_gene: TRBV5-1; d_gene: .; j_gene: TRBJ2-3; CDR3aa: CASSLDRVGTDTQYF; CDR3nt: TGCGCCAGCAGCTTGGACAGGGTGGGCACAGATACGCAGTATTTT
abundance: .; v_gene: TRBV11-2; d_gene: .; j_gene: TRBJ1-4; CDR3aa: CASSKDRPATNEKLFF; CDR3nt: TGTGCCAGCAGCAAGGACAGACCTGCAACTAATGAAAAACTGTTTTTT
abundance: .; v_gene: TRBV28; d_gene: TRBD2; j_gene: TRBJ2-5; CDR3aa: CASLRGFGRAQETQYF; CDR3nt: TGTGCCAGCCTAAGGGGGTTCGGGAGGGCCCAAGAGACCCAGTACTTC
abundance: .; v_gene: TRBV11-2; d_gene: .; j_gene: TRBJ1-2; CDR3aa: CASSFFSGGPGYTF; CDR3nt: TGTGCCAGCAGCTTCTTTTCTGGGGGGCCCGGCTACACCTTC
abundance: .; v_gene: TRBV18; d_gene: .; j_gene: TRBJ1-1; CDR3aa: CASSPSFDMNTEAFF; CDR3nt: TGTGCCAGCTCACCCTCGTTCGACATGAACACTGAAGCTTTCTTT
abundance: .; v_gene: TRBV5-6; d_gene: TRBD2; j_gene: TRBJ2-4; CDR3aa: CASSLDGGIGTKNIQYF; CDR3nt: TGTGCCAGCAGCTTGGACGGGGGGATAGGAACCAAAAACATTCAGTACTTC
abundance: .; v_gene: TRBV2; d_gene: .; j_gene: TRBJ2-7; CDR3aa: CASSEGVPSYEQYF; CDR3nt: TGTGCCAGCAGTGAGGGAGTCCCCTCCTACGAGCAGTACTTC
abundance: once; v_gene: TRBV29-1; d_gene: .; j_gene: TRBJ1-2; CDR3aa: CSVDLAADSTYGYTF; CDR3nt: TGCAGCGTTGATCTAGCGGCGGATTCTACCTATGGCTACACCTTC
abundance: .; v_gene: TRBV19; d_gene: TRBD1; j_gene: TRBJ1-1; CDR3aa: CASSIDLPTGLNTEAFF; CDR3nt: TGTGCCAGTAGTATAGATCTACCGACAGGGCTGAACACTGAAGCTTTCTTT
abundance: .; v_gene: TRBV28; d_gene: TRBD2; j_gene: TRBJ2-7; CDR3aa: CASSPTSGRYEQYF; CDR3nt: TGTGCCAGCAGTCCAACTAGCGGGAGGTACGAGCAGTACTTC
abundance: .; v_gene: TRBV5-1; d_gene: .; j_gene: TRBJ2-2; CDR3aa: CASSLEGGILNTGELFF; CDR3nt: TGCGCCAGCAGCTTGGAAGGGGGGATCTTGAACACCGGGGAGCTGTTTTTT
abundance: .; v_gene: TRBV10-3; d_gene: .; j_gene: TRBJ1-4; CDR3aa: CAIKAPGANEKLFF; CDR3nt: TGTGCCATCAAAGCACCCGGGGCTAATGAAAAACTGTTTTTT
abundance: .; v_gene: TRBV11-3; d_gene: TRBD1; j_gene: TRBJ2-1; CDR3aa: CASSSYGTGYNEQFF; CDR3nt: TGTGCCAGCAGCTCATATGGGACAGGGTACAATGAGCAGTTCTTC
abundance: once; v_gene: TRBV30; d_gene: TRBD2; j_gene: TRBJ2-3; CDR3aa: CAWSGTRRASGMTDTQYF; CDR3nt: TGTGCCTGGAGTGGTACGCGTAGGGCTAGCGGGATGACAGATACGCAGTATTTT
abundance: .; v_gene: TRBV7-2; d_gene: TRBD2; j_gene: TRBJ2-7; CDR3aa: CASSLVLAGVREQYF; CDR3nt: TGTGCCAGCAGCTTAGTGCTAGCGGGAGTAAGGGAGCAGTACTTC
abundance: .; v_gene: TRBV7-9; d_gene: .; j_gene: TRBJ2-7; CDR3aa: CASSPLGGASYEQYF; CDR3nt: TGTGCCAGCAGCCCTTTGGGCGGGGCATCCTACGAGCAGTACTTC
abundance: few; v_gene: TRBV11-1; d_gene: .; j_gene: TRBJ2-2; CDR3aa: CASSLKTAGELFF; CDR3nt: TGTGCCAGCAGCTTAAAAACTGCCGGGGAGCTGTTTTTT
abundance: .; v_gene: TRBV6-4; d_gene: TRBD2; j_gene: TRBJ2-3; CDR3aa: CASSGSSGRDTQYF; CDR3nt: TGTGCCAGCAGTGGTTCTAGCGGGAGAGATACGCAGTATTTT
abundance: .; v_gene: TRBV5-1; d_gene: .; j_gene: TRBJ1-2; CDR3aa: CASSLVGEYGYTF; CDR3nt: TGCGCCAGCAGCTTGGTGGGGGAATATGGCTACACCTTC
abundance: once; v_gene: TRBV5-1; d_gene: .; j_gene: TRBJ2-1; CDR3aa: CASSWTLSSYNEQFF; CDR3nt: TGCGCCAGCAGCTGGACTCTGAGCTCCTACAATGAGCAGTTCTTC
abundance: once; v_gene: TRBV4-2; d_gene: .; j_gene: TRBJ1-3; CDR3aa: CASSKGGPGNTIYF; CDR3nt: TGTGCCAGCAGCAAAGGGGGGCCCGGAAACACCATATATTTT
abundance: once; v_gene: TRBV30; d_gene: .; j_gene: TRBJ1-1; CDR3aa: CAWSRDGYEAFF; CDR3nt: TGTGCCTGGTCCCGGGATGGTTATGAAGCTTTCTTT
abundance: .; v_gene: TRBV14; d_gene: .; j_gene: TRBJ2-1; CDR3aa: CASSRVSVYNEQFF; CDR3nt: TGTGCCAGCAGCCGAGTGTCAGTTTACAATGAGCAGTTCTTC
abundance: .; v_gene: TRBV6-1; d_gene: .; j_gene: TRBJ1-1; CDR3aa: CASSETGVYTEAFF; CDR3nt: TGTGCCAGCAGTGAAACGGGGGTATACACTGAAGCTTTCTTT
abundance: large; v_gene: TRBV7-2; d_gene: TRBD1; j_gene: TRBJ2-1; CDR3aa: CASSLVGTAYNEQFF; CDR3nt: TGTGCCAGCAGCTTAGTAGGGACAGCCTACAATGAGCAGTTCTTC
abundance: .; v_gene: TRBV5-4; d_gene: TRBD2; j_gene: TRBJ2-5; CDR3aa: CASSDGLAGYTQETQYF; CDR3nt: TGTGCCAGCAGCGATGGACTAGCGGGGTATACCCAAGAGACCCAGTACTTC
abundance: .; v_gene: TRBV7-2; d_gene: .; j_gene: TRBJ2-7; CDR3aa: CASTTNRGSYEQYF; CDR3nt: TGTGCCAGCACCACGAATCGGGGCAGCTACGAGCAGTACTTC
abundance: .; v_gene: TRBV7-8; d_gene: .; j_gene: TRBJ2-7; CDR3aa: CASSLGRTSREAYEQYF; CDR3nt: TGTGCCAGCAGCTTAGGACGTACTAGCAGGGAAGCCTACGAGCAGTACTTC
abundance: .; v_gene: TRBV6-4; d_gene: .; j_gene: TRBJ2-7; CDR3aa: CASSDQPRLAGGYEQYF; CDR3nt: TGTGCCAGCAGTGACCAACCGAGACTAGCAGGGGGCTACGAGCAGTACTTC
abundance: few; v_gene: TRBV30; d_gene: TRBD2; j_gene: TRBJ2-3; CDR3aa: CAWSVREGDTQYF; CDR3nt: TGTGCCTGGAGTGTACGGGAGGGAGATACGCAGTATTTT
abundance: .; v_gene: TRBV27; d_gene: TRBD1; j_gene: TRBJ1-1; CDR3aa: CASSSNRGQTEAFF; CDR3nt: TGTGCCAGCAGTTCGAACAGGGGGCAAACTGAAGCTTTCTTT
abundance: .; v_gene: TRBV30; d_gene: .; j_gene: TRBJ2-7; CDR3aa: CAWSRGRTLSYEQYF; CDR3nt: TGTGCCTGGAGTAGGGGCAGGACCCTCTCCTACGAGCAGTACTTC
abundance: .; v_gene: TRBV4-2; d_gene: TRBD2; j_gene: TRBJ2-1; CDR3aa: CASSQSLGLAGLYNEQFF; CDR3nt: TGTGCCAGCAGCCAATCTCTTGGACTAGCGGGACTTTACAATGAGCAGTTCTTC
abundance: .; v_gene: TRBV4-3; d_gene: .; j_gene: TRBJ2-7; CDR3aa: CASSQEFGPSDEQYF; CDR3nt: TGCGCCAGCAGCCAAGAATTCGGCCCATCGGACGAGCAGTACTTC
abundance: .; v_gene: TRBV27; d_gene: .; j_gene: TRBJ1-5; CDR3aa: CASSLQGGYSNQPQHF; CDR3nt: TGTGCCAGCAGTTTGCAGGGAGGATACTCAAATCAGCCCCAGCATTTT
abundance: .; v_gene: TRBV11-3; d_gene: TRBD2; j_gene: TRBJ2-1; CDR3aa: CASSAGGSYNEQFF; CDR3nt: TGTGCCAGCAGCGCCGGCGGGAGTTACAATGAGCAGTTCTTC
abundance: .; v_gene: TRBV7-9; d_gene: .; j_gene: TRBJ1-2; CDR3aa: CASSLVQAPLGYTF; CDR3nt: TGTGCCAGCAGCTTAGTCCAAGCCCCGTTGGGCTACACCTTC
abundance: .; v_gene: TRBV29-1; d_gene: .; j_gene: TRBJ1-3; CDR3aa: CSVDSGNTIYF; CDR3nt: TGCAGCGTTGACAGTGGAAACACCATATATTTT
abundance: .; v_gene: TRBV19; d_gene: TRBD2; j_gene: TRBJ2-5; CDR3aa: CASSAIFSSGRRETQYF; CDR3nt: TGTGCCAGTAGTGCTATTTTCTCAAGCGGGAGAAGGGAGACCCAGTACTTC
abundance: .; v_gene: TRBV28; d_gene: TRBD1; j_gene: TRBJ2-7; CDR3aa: CASSPPDRIYEQYF; CDR3nt: TGTGCCAGCAGTCCCCCGGACAGGATCTACGAGCAGTACTTC
abundance: .; v_gene: TRBV7-6; d_gene: .; j_gene: TRBJ1-3; CDR3aa: CASSPGSGNTIYF; CDR3nt: TGTGCCAGCAGCCCCGGCTCTGGAAACACCATATATTTT
abundance: once; v_gene: TRBV27; d_gene: .; j_gene: TRBJ1-2; CDR3aa: CASSSTVSYGYTF; CDR3nt: TGTGCCAGCAGTTCGACAGTGAGCTATGGCTACACCTTC
abundance: .; v_gene: TRBV19; d_gene: TRBD1; j_gene: TRBJ2-7; CDR3aa: CASSRAGQGASYEQYF; CDR3nt: TGTGCCAGTAGTAGAGCCGGACAGGGGGCCTCCTACGAGCAGTACTTC
abundance: .; v_gene: TRBV5-1; d_gene: TRBD2; j_gene: TRBJ2-2; CDR3aa: CASSVTSGGAGTGELFF; CDR3nt: TGCGCCAGCAGCGTAACCTCCGGGGGGGCCGGGACCGGGGAGCTGTTTTTT
abundance: .; v_gene: TRBV9; d_gene: TRBD2; j_gene: TRBJ2-7; CDR3aa: CASRPGLAGVIEQYF; CDR3nt: TGTGCCAGCAGACCCGGACTAGCGGGGGTTATAGAGCAGTACTTC
abundance: .; v_gene: TRBV6-1; d_gene: TRBD2; j_gene: TRBJ2-1; CDR3aa: CATQRGPSSYNEQFF; CDR3nt: TGTGCCACCCAGCGGGGCCCCAGCTCCTACAATGAGCAGTTCTTC
abundance: .; v_gene: TRBV7-9; d_gene: TRBD1; j_gene: TRBJ2-7; CDR3aa: CASSRTGGEYEQYF; CDR3nt: TGTGCCAGCAGCAGGACAGGGGGCGAATACGAGCAGTACTTC
abundance: .; v_gene: TRBV5-5; d_gene: TRBD1; j_gene: TRBJ1-4; CDR3aa: CASSLAGGVANEKLFF; CDR3nt: TGTGCCAGCAGCTTGGCAGGGGGCGTGGCTAATGAAAAACTGTTTTTT